This T cell receptor beta chain was sequenced for a study of blood T cell repertoires in COVID-19. About the research overall: COVID-19 samples from acute and convalescent phases originated in the United States, Italy and Spain.

As originally analysed: Nucleated cell number was recorded as an estimate derived from reference gene primer amplification. TCRdb keeps only in-frame clones here, not all; method: immunoSEQ multiplex PCR. V and J calls and clone size follow that table, whereas D and trimming were derived from the DNA. Of about 210,000 clones in the sample, 80% were seen once. From germline, CDR1 is SGHAT and CDR2 FQNNGV. V dropped 1 base and J dropped 6 bases, with 16 bases sitting between them. CDR3 length: 15 residues. This clone appeared once. V and J are TRBV11-2 and TRBJ2-7; possibly TRBD1 for D (5 bases). This TCR derives from a human donor in a cohort sampled during active COVID-19. What was sequenced was peripheral blood. CDR3 loop: CASSLVSSDRGEQYF. The CDR3 nucleotides are TGTGCCAGCAGCTTAGTTTCCTCCGACAGAGGCGAGCAGTACTTC.